The 19 T cell receptor delta chains below were found in one sample sequenced in a study of DNA immune sequencing with unique molecular identifiers. Primers for all 8 TRDV and 4 TRDJ genes amplified genomic DNA in 32-plex. Adapter PCR followed roughly 3 barcoding PCR cycles that attached a 12-nucleotide UMI. TCRdb re-called the multiplex PCR reads via CATT. The data hold approximately 2,000 delta-chain clones, with 6.2% observed a single time. The sample consisted of gamma-delta T cells from buffy coat blood. These receptors came from a human donor in good health.

This clone was seen many times. This probably arose from a read error, given a far larger clone one base away. This sample includes further DNA sequences coding for the same CDR3. The chain uses TRDV1 and TRDJ1; D might be TRDD3 (6 bases). Germline matching of the DNA provided the J gene here, since TCRdb leaves it blank. The ends were cut back, 4 bases at V and 0 bases at J, with 39 bases in the middle. Germline V lookup: CDR1 TSWWSYY, CDR2 QGS. This CDR3 comprises 24 residues. DNA for the CDR3: TGTGCTCTTGGGGTGTCCCCCCTTGGCCCTGGTGATACGAGTACCCCTCCGTACACCGATAAACTCATCTTT. Amino acids: CALGVSPLGPGDTSTPPYTDKLIF.

This clone was counted only a few times. TCRdb's protein, taken from a much larger clone, differs from this DNA's translation at residue 4, likely owing to a read error; the protein displayed comes from the DNA. The chain uses TRDV2 and TRDJ1, with D possibly matching TRDD3 (5 bases). This CDR3 is built from 15 residues. Looked up from germline, CDR1 is GEAIGNYY and CDR2 is EKD. CDR3 region: CACVTAGSPRDKLIF. Here the CDR3 DNA reads TGTGCCTGTGTCACCGCTGGGTCCCCGAGGGATAAACTCATCTTT.

By its share, this clone is large. This CDR3 reads CACDTLLGDTPYTDKLIF. As DNA, the CDR3 is TGTGCCTGTGACACCCTACTGGGGGATACACCCTACACCGATAAACTCATCTTT. V is TRDV2 and J is TRDJ1; 12 bases are a match to TRDD3. Germline loops: CDR1 GEAIGNYY, CDR2 EKD. After removal of 0 bases from V and 0 bases from J, the junction contained 7 bases not matched to a gene. This CDR3 region has 18 residues.

Relative to its sample, this clone is medium-sized. The chain is built from TRDV2 and TRDJ1, with 10 bases lining up with TRDD3. The ends lost 3 bases at V and 0 bases at J; junction bases unmatched: 12. The germline gives CDR1 GEAIGNYY, CDR2 EKD. This CDR3 comprises 18 residues. CDR3 coding DNA: TGTGCCTGTGACTCACTAAAGGCGGGGGATACGCACACCGATAAACTCATCTTT. It encodes CACDSLKAGDTHTDKLIF.

Judged by abundance, this clone is medium-sized. The CDR3 sequence is CACDTAGILLDKLIF. The CDR3 DNA sequence: TGTGCCTGTGACACCGCTGGGATCCTCCTCGATAAACTCATCTTT. The chain joins TRDV2 to TRDJ1, with a tentative D call TRDD3 (5 bases). Per the germline V gene, CDR1 is GEAIGNYY and CDR2 is EKD. V was clipped by 0 bases and J by 4 bases, with 14 bases between them. This CDR3 has 15 amino acids.

As regards this clone: TCRdb has a much larger clone's protein, which differs at residue 9 from the translation of this DNA, likely because of a read error; what is shown is the protein translated from the DNA. The chain links TRDV2 to TRDJ3; 8 nucleotides align to TRDD3. The length of the CDR3 is 21 residues. The ends lost 2 bases at V and 0 bases at J; junction bases unmatched: 14. Per germline, CDR1 GEAIGNYY and CDR2 EKD. DNA of the CDR3: TGTGCCTGTGACAGCGTACTGGGGGGTACGTCCGGCTCCTGGGACACCCGACAGATGTTTTTC. Translating it yields CACDSVLGGTSGSWDTRQMFF.

This clone was seen more than once but under ten times. TCRdb attributes to this sequence the protein of a much larger clone, which differs from the DNA translation at residue 5; a read error is likely, and the protein displayed is translated from the DNA. V and J are TRDV2 and TRDJ1; 7 bases align to TRDD3. CDR3 length: 18 amino acids. From germline, CDR1 is GEAIGNYY and CDR2 EKD. Trimming took 3 bases from V and 0 from J; bases not matched to a gene: 15. The CDR3 protein is CACDQVLGTLPYTDKLIF. The DNA for the CDR3 is TGTGCCTGTGACCAGGTACTGGGGACTCTTCCCTACACCGATAAACTCATCTTT.

As to this clone: This probably arose from a read error, given a far larger clone one base away. The same CDR3 arises from other DNA sequences in this sample as well. The CDR3 reads CACLVSRTRADKLIF. In nucleotides, the CDR3 is TGTGCTTGTTTGGTATCCCGTACGAGGGCCGATAAACTCATCTTT. The gene calls are TRDV2 and TRDJ1, with no clear D. The CDR3 contains 15 residues. Germline assignment: CDR1 GEAIGNYY and CDR2 EKD.

Concerning this clone: The TCRdb protein, from a much larger clone, departs from this DNA's translation at residue 11, likely by read error; the protein shown derives from the DNA. The chain employs TRDV2 and TRDJ1, with 12 bases matching TRDD3. The V segment lost 3 bases and the J segment 1 base; nucleotides outside the gene matches: 8. This CDR3 is 17 amino acids long. Germline V CDR1 and CDR2: GEAIGNYY, EKD. DNA for the CDR3: TGTGCCTGTGACCCACTGGGGGATACAATCACCACCGATAAACTCATCTTT. It codes for CACDPLGDTITTDKLIF.

Details on this clone: The protein that TCRdb holds for this DNA derives from a much larger clone and differs from the translated DNA at residue 5, which likely indicates a read error; the protein shown here is translated from the DNA. This chain connects TRDV2 to TRDJ1; 7 bases line up with TRDD3. After removal of 2 bases from V and 4 bases from J, the junction contained 6 bases not matched to a gene. This CDR3 region has 14 residues. Germline CDR1 is GEAIGNYY and CDR2 is EKD. In DNA form, the CDR3 reads TGTGCCTGTGACAACCTGGGGGTGTACGATAAACTCATCTTT. This translates into CACDNLGVYDKLIF.

This clone was counted a few times. The protein given by TCRdb reflects a much larger clone and differs at residue 13 from this DNA's translation, likely from a read error; the protein shown is the DNA's translation. This chain joins TRDV2 and TRDJ2; tentative D call: TRDD3 (6 bases). The CDR3 length is 15 residues. Germline CDR1 and CDR2: GEAIGNYY and EKD. CDR3 sequence (DNA): TGTGCCTGTGACGAAGTGGGGGGCCTGACAGCACAATTCTTCTTT. Its translation: CACDEVGGLTAQFFF.

The chain combines TRDV1 with TRDJ1, with TRDD2 matching over 9 bases. V gave up 7 bases and J gave up 0 bases; unmatched junction bases: 27. CDR1 is TSWWSYY and CDR2 is QGS in the germline V gene. The CDR3 is 22 residues long. In DNA, the CDR3 is TGTGCTCTTGAGGGGCCTGACCTTCCTACCCTGTACTGGGTGGGGTACACCGATAAACTCATCTTT. Residues: CALEGPDLPTLYWVGYTDKLIF.

On this clone: This likely reflects a read error, since a far larger clone is one base away. Within the sample, other DNA sequences also encode this same CDR3. The chain carries TRDV2 and TRDJ1, with TRDD3 as a possible D gene (6 bases). Between the trimmed V and J ends, which lost 3 bases and 0 bases, there was a span of 22 bases. This CDR3 comprises 18 residues. CDR1 is GEAIGNYY and CDR2 is EKD in the germline V gene. DNA of the CDR3: TGTGCCTGTGACCCTGTCGGGGGGACAAACCGTTACACCGATAAACTCATCTTT. Translation: CACDPVGGTNRYTDKLIF.

This clone appeared a few times. The TCRdb protein comes from a much larger clone and disagrees with this DNA's translation at residue 12, likely due to a read error; the protein given here is derived from the DNA. The chain carries TRDV2 and TRDJ3, with 13 bases identical to TRDD3. V lost 0 bases to trimming and J lost 2 bases; unmatched junction nucleotides: 6. The CDR3 spans 20 residues. CDR1 and CDR2 (germline): GEAIGNYY, EKD. In nucleotides, the CDR3 is TGTGCCTGTGACACCGTACTGGGGGATACGCAACCCTGGGACACCCGACAGATGTTTTTC. It translates to CACDTVLGDTQPWDTRQMFF.

As regards this clone: This DNA's translation differs at residue 13 from TCRdb's protein, which comes from a much larger clone; a read error is likely, and the protein shown is translated from the DNA. This chain links TRDV2 with TRDJ3; 13 bases match TRDD3. In germline, CDR1 is GEAIGNYY, CDR2 EKD. V shed 0 bases, J shed 6 bases, and the junction held 10 bases outside the gene matches. This CDR3 is 20 amino acids long. CDR3 in amino acids: CACDTVLGDTQTLDTRQMFF. The CDR3, as DNA: TGTGCCTGTGACACCGTACTGGGGGATACGCAAACCTTGGACACCCGACAGATGTTTTTC.

As regards this clone: TCRdb assigns this DNA the protein of a much larger clone, which departs from its translation at residue 3; this likely reflects a read error, and the protein shown comes from translating the DNA. The genes are TRDV2 and TRDJ1; 8 positions agree with TRDD3. CDR1 and CDR2 (germline): GEAIGNYY, EKD. V shed 7 bases and J 3 bases; nucleotides not matched to a gene: 12. The CDR3 extends over 15 amino acids. CDR3 sequence: CAWDPLGERADKLIF. CDR3 sequence (DNA): TGTGCCTGGGACCCGCTGGGGGAGAGGGCCGATAAACTCATCTTT.

A word on this clone: TCRdb pairs this DNA with a much larger clone's protein that differs at residue 11, likely a read error; the protein shown was translated from the DNA. This chain uses TRDV2 with TRDJ1, with 12 bases lining up with TRDD3. The germline V gene has CDR1 GEAIGNYY and CDR2 EKD. This CDR3 spans 17 amino acids. Losses at the gene ends were 3 bases for V and 1 base for J; bases not matched to a gene: 8. The CDR3 DNA follows: TGTGCCTGTGACCCACTGGGGGATACAATCTGCACCGATAAACTCATCTTT. Translating gives CACDPLGDTICTDKLIF.

The chain combines TRDV1 with TRDJ1; 8 nucleotides match TRDD3. Assignment of the J gene here rests on matching the DNA to germline, because TCRdb gives none. J gave up 2 bases and V 5 bases, and 28 bases lay outside the gene matches. The CDR3 has 22 amino acids. CDR1 and CDR2 from the germline V gene are TSWWSYY and QGS. The CDR3 protein is CALGNPRTPRTGGRVYTDKLIF. The CDR3 DNA follows: TGTGCTCTTGGGAACCCTAGGACTCCTAGAACTGGGGGCCGGGTATATACCGATAAACTCATCTTT.

V usage is TRDV2 and J usage is TRDJ1; TRDD3 matches at 8 bases. This CDR3 spans 15 amino acids. Germline CDR1 GEAIGNYY, CDR2 EKD. V lost 3 bases and J lost 1; bases outside the gene matches: 6. CDR3 DNA sequence: TGTGCCTGTGACCCCCTGGGGGACATCACCGATAAACTCATCTTT. Translated, it gives CACDPLGDITDKLIF.